What follows describes a single TCR beta chain. Its antigen is unknown. The CDR3 is 16 amino acids. V was cut by 3 bases and J by 5 bases, with 18 bases left in between. Germline loops: CDR1 KGHDR, CDR2 SFDVKD. This sample was included in a study of T cell responses to AZD1222 COVID-19 vaccine. Overall study findings and caveats: The reported proportion of spike-specific TCRs targeting unmutated variant regions was nearly half. The sample set comprised mostly white British donors with more females, and clonal diversity was possibly underestimated. Increased Spike-specific TCR breadth and depth were observed after two AZD1222 doses. Just five to seven AZD1222 recipients tested seropositive at baseline.

Data came from immunoSEQ multiplex PCR; TCRdb stores just in-frame clones and leaves some out. The sample lists about 35,000 clones; approximately 90% were seen once. This chain connects TRBV24-1 to TRBJ2-5, with D possibly TRBD1 on 6 matching bases. The receptor was derived from an adult who received the AZD1222 COVID-19 vaccine. Sequenced here: peripheral blood, sampled 28 days after the second AZD1222 dose. For the CDR3, the DNA is TGTGCCACCAGTGATCTGACAGGTCCGGGAACGGAGACCCAGTACTTC. Translated, it gives CATSDLTGPGTETQYF.